The T cell receptor beta chain under discussion was sequenced for a study of blood T cell repertoires in COVID-19. There are 15 residues in the CDR3. CDR1 and CDR2 from the germline V gene are LNHNV and YYDKDF (reference sequence). The V gene lost 0 bases and the J gene lost 6 bases, with 14 bases spanning the gap. Per the original methods: Reference gene primer amplification gave nucleated cell count estimates. Profiling relied on immunoSEQ multiplex PCR, and the TCRdb table lists in-frame clones only, not all of them. That table supplies the V and J calls and clone size; D and trimming were determined from the DNA. The table has 100,000 to 150,000 clones, about 87% seen once.

The origin of this receptor is a woman between 55 and 75 years old with acute or convalescent COVID-19. The sequenced sample was peripheral blood. The chain joins TRBV15 to TRBJ1-1; a possible D gene is TRBD1 (5 bases). CDR3 in amino acids: CATSRDRGGNAEAFF. The CDR3, as DNA: TGTGCCACCAGCAGAGATCGGGGGGGAAACGCTGAAGCTTTCTTT.